A single sample is the source of the 3 T cell receptor beta chains below, sequenced in a study of Graves' ophthalmopathy and Graves' hyperthyroidism. Amplifying from RNA transcripts, the study obtained TCR beta CDR3 regions. The workflow started with a first-round RT-PCR run with HTBI primers and then moved on to a second-round multiplex PCR. TCRdb fed the multiplex PCR reads into MiXCR, producing one record per CDR3 protein. The sample records about 700,000 distinct CDR3 sequences, 40% being singletons. Sequenced input: peripheral blood. The receptors were sampled from an adult man with Graves' ophthalmopathy.

This clonotype was detected only a few times. The chain recombines TRBV11-1 with TRBJ1-3, with unresolved D. Trimming shortened V by 2 bases and J by 4 bases, and 12 bases separated the two germline ends. The CDR3 spans 15 residues. Germline V gene lookup returns CDR1 SGHAT and CDR2 FQDESV (reference sequence). The CDR3 coding sequence is TGTGCCAGCAGCTTACAGGATAATGGAGGAAACACCATATATTTT. This encodes CASSLQDNGGNTIYF. The full variable domain, rest sourced from reference TRBV11-1 and TRBJ1-3, is EAEVAQSPRYKITEKSQAVAFWCDPISGHATLYWYRQILGQGPELLVQFQDESVVDDSQLPKDRFSAERLKGVDSTLKIQPAELGDSAMYLCASSLQDNGGNTIYFGEGSWLTVV.

This clonotype was picked up many times. V gene TRBV29-1 combines with J gene TRBJ1-4; TRBD1 aligns across 7 bases. The CDR3 is made up of 14 amino acids. Germline loops: CDR1 SQVTM, CDR2 ANQGSEA. Germline trimming cut 4 bases from V and 4 bases from J; bases unmatched to any gene: 6. CDR3 region: CSVAKGQFNEKLFF. As DNA, the CDR3 is TGCAGCGTTGCTAAGGGACAGTTTAATGAAAAACTGTTTTTT.

This clonotype was recorded many times. The V call is TRBV9, the J call TRBJ1-2; D gene unclear. Germline CDR1 and CDR2: SGDLS and YYNGEE. Trimming pared 1 base from V and 0 bases from J, leaving 10 bases between. This CDR3 comprises 15 residues. The CDR3 reads CASSVFGRSNYGYTF. Here the CDR3 DNA reads TGTGCCAGCAGCGTATTCGGCAGGTCTAACTATGGCTACACCTTC.